This entry is about one TCR beta chain. This entry is derived from a study of OX40 agonist ivuxolimab in advanced cancers. The table came from immunoSEQ multiplex PCR; TCRdb's copy has only in-frame clones and leaves some out. Of 85,000 to 130,000 clones in the sample, just over 90% were seen once. The clonotype was recovered from an adult with an advanced solid tumor such as melanoma, head and neck, liver or kidney cancer. Sequencing was performed on CD4+ or CD8+ T cells sorted from blood, taken in a trial of the OX40 agonist ivuxolimab.

The CDR3 DNA is TGTGCCAGCAGCTTAGAAGGTGGCAGCACGGGAGATACGCAGTATTTT. Its protein product is CASSLEGGSTGDTQYF. The chain recombines TRBV7-9 with TRBJ2-3; no definite D call. The V gene's germline CDR1 is SEHNR and CDR2 FQNEAQ (reference sequence). This CDR3 has 16 amino acids. The V end lost 1 base, the J end lost 5 bases, and 16 bases lay between the germline ends. The whole variable domain, remainder taken from reference TRBV7-9 and TRBJ2-3, is DTGVSQNPRHKITKRGQNVTFRCDPISEHNRLYWYRQTLGQGPEFLTYFQNEAQLEKSRLLSDRFSAERPKGSFSTLEIQRTEQGDSAMYLCASSLEGGSTGDTQYFGPGTRLTVL.